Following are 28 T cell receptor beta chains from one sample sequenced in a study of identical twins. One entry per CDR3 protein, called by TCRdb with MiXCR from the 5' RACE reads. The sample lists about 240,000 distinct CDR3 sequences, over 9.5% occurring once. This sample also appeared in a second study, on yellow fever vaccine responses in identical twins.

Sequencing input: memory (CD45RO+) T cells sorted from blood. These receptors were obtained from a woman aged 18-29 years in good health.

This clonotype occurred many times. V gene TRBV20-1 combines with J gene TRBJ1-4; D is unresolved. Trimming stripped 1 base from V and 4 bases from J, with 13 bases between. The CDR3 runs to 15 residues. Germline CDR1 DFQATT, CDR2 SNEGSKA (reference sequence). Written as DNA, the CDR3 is TGCAGTGCTAGAGCCTCGTTAAGTTATAATGAAAAACTGTTTTTT. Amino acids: CSARASLSYNEKLFF.

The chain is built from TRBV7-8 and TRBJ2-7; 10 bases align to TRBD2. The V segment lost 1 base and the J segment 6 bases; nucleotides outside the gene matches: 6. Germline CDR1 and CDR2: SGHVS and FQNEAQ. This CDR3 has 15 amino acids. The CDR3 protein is CASSLGSSGGREQYF. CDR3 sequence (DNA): TGTGCCAGCAGCTTAGGGTCTAGCGGGGGCCGCGAGCAGTACTTC.

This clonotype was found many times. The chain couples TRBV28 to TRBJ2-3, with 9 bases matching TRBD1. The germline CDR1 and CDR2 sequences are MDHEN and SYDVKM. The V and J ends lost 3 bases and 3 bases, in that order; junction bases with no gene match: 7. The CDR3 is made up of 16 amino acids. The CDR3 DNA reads TGTGCCAGCAGTTTCACTCCGGGACAGGGTACAGATACGCAGTATTTT. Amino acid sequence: CASSFTPGQGTDTQYF.

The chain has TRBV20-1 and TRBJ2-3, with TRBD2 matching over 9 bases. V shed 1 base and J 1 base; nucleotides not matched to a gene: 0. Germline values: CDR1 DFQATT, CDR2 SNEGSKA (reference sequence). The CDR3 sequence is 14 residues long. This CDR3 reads CSARGLAGTDTQYF. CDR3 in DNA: TGCAGTGCTAGAGGACTAGCGGGCACAGATACGCAGTATTTT.

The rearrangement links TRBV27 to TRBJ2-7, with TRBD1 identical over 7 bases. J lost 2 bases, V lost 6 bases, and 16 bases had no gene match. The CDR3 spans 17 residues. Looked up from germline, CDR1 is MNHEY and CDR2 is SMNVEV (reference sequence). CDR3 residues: CASRSSAQGTAPYEQYF. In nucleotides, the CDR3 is TGTGCCAGCAGGTCCTCCGCCCAGGGGACAGCTCCCTACGAGCAGTACTTC.

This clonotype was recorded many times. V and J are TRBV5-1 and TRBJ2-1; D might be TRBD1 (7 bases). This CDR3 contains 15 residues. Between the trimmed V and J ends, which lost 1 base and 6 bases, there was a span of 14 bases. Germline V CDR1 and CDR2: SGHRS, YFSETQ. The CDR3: CASSLPAGGLNEQFF. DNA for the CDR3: TGCGCCAGCAGCTTGCCGGCAGGGGGACTCAATGAGCAGTTCTTC.

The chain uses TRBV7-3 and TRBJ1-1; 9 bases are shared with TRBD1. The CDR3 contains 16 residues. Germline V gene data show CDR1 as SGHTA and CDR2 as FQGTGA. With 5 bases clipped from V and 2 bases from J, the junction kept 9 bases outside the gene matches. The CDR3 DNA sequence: TGTGCCAGCAGCGCGTTCGGGACAGGGAAAAACACTGAAGCTTTCTTT. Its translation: CASSAFGTGKNTEAFF.

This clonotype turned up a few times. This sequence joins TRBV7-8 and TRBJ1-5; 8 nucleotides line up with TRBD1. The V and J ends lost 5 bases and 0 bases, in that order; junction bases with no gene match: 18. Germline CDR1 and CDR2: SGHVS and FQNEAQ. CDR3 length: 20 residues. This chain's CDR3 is CASSAFRDRSLPTSNQPQHF. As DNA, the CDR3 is TGTGCCAGCAGCGCCTTCCGGGACAGGTCCTTGCCAACTAGCAATCAGCCCCAGCATTTT.

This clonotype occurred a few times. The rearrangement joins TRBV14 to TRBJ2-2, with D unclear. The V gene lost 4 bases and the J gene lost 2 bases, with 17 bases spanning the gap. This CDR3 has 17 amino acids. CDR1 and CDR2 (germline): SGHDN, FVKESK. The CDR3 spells CASSLRRSLTNTGELFF. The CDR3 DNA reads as TGTGCCAGCAGCCTCCGTAGGAGCCTAACTAACACCGGGGAGCTGTTTTTT.

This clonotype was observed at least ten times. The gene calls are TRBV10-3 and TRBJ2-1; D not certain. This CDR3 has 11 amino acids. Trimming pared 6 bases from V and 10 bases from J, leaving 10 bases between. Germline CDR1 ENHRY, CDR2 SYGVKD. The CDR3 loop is CAISTVEEQFF. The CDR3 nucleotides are TGTGCCATCAGCACTGTGGAAGAGCAGTTCTTC.

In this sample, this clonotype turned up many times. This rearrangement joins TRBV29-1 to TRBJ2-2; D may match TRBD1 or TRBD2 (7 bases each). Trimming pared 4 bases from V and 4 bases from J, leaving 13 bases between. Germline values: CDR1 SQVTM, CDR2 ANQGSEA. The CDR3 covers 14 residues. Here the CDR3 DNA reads TGCAGCGTTGGGCCAGGGGGGGGCACCGGGGAGCTGTTTTTT. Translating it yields CSVGPGGGTGELFF.

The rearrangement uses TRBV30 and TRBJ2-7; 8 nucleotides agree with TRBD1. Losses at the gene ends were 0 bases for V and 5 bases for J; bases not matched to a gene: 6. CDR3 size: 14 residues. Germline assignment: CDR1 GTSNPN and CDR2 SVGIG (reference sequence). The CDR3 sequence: CAWSVQGALHEQYF. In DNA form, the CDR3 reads TGTGCCTGGAGTGTCCAGGGGGCACTCCACGAGCAGTACTTC.

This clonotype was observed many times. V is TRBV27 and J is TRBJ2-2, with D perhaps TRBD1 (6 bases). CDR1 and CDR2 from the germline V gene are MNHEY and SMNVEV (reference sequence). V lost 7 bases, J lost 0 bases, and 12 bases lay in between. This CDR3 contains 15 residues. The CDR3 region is CASTDRNSNTGELFF. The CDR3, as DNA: TGTGCCAGCACAGACAGGAACTCGAACACCGGGGAGCTGTTTTTT.

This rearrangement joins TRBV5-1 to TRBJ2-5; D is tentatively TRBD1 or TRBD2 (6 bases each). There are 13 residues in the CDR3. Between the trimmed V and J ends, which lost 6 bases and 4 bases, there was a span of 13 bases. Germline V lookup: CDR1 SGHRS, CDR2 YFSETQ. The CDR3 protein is CASIPGGGETQYF. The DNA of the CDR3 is TGCGCCAGCATCCCCGGAGGGGGAGAGACCCAGTACTTC.

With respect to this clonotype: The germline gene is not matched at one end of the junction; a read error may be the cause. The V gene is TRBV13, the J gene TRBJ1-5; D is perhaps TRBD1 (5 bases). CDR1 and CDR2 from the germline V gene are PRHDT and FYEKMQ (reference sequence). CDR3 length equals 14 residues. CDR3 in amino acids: CASSIGERNQPQHF. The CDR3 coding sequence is TGTGCCAGCAGCATAGGGGAGCGCAATCAGCCCCAGCATTTT.

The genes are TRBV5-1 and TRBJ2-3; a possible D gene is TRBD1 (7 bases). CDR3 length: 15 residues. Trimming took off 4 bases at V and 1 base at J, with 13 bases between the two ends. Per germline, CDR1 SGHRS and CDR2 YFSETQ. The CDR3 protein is CASSRGTDRTDTQYF. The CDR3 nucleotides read TGCGCCAGCAGCCGCGGGACAGACCGCACAGATACGCAGTATTTT.

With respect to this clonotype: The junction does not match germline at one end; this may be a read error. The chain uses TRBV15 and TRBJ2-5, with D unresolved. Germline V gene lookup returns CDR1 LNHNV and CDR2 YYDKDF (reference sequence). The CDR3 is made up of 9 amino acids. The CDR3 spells CATSSSHSF. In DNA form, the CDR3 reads TGTGCCACCAGCAGTTCCCACTCCTTC.

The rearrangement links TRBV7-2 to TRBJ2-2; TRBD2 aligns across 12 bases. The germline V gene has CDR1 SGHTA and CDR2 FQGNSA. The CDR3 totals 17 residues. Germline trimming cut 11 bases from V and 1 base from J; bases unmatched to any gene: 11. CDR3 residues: CAFSRLAGVRNTGELFF. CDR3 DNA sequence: TGTGCCTTCAGCCGACTAGCGGGAGTTCGGAACACCGGGGAGCTGTTTTTT. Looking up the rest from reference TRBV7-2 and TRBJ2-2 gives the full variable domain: GAGVSQSPSNKVTEKGKDVELRCDPISGHTALYWYRQSLGQGLEFLIYFQGNSAPDKSGLPSDRFSAERTGGSVSTLTIQRTQQEDSAVYLCAFSRLAGVRNTGELFFGEGSRLTVL.

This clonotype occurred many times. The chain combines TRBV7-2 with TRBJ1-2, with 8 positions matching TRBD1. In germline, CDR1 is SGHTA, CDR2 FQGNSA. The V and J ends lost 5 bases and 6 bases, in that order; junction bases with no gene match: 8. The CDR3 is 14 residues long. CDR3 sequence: CASSPSRGRNGYTF. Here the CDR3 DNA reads TGTGCCAGCAGCCCCTCCAGGGGGCGGAATGGCTACACCTTC.

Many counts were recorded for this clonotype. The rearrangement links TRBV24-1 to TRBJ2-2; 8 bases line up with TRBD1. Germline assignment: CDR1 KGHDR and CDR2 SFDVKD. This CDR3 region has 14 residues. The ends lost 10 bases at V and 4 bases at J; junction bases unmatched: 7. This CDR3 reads CATNRGSSTGELFF. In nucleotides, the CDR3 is TGTGCCACAAACAGGGGGAGTAGCACCGGGGAGCTGTTTTTT.

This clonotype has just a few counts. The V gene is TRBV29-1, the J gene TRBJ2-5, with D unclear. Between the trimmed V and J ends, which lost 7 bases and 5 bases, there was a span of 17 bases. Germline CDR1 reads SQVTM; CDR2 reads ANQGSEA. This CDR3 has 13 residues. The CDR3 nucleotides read TGCAGCGCTAATCCCCCACCGATGGAGACCCAGTACTTC. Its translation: CSANPPPMETQYF.

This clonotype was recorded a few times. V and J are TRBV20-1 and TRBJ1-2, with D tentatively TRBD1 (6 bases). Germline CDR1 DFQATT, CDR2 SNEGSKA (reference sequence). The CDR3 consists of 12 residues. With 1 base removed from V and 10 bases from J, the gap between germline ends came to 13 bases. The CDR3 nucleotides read TGCAGTGCTAGAGTTGTGGGGGCGTCCTACACCTTC. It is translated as CSARVVGASYTF.

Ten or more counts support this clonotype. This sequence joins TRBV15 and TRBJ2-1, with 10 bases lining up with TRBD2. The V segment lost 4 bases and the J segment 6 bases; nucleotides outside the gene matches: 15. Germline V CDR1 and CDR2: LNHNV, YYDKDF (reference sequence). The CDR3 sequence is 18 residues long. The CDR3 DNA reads TGTGCCACCAGCATCAAGCGGGGTGGAGCGGGGGGGATCAATGAGCAGTTCTTC. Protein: CATSIKRGGAGGINEQFF. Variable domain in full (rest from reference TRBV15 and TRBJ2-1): DAMVIQNPRYQVTQFGKPVTLSCSQTLNHNVMYWYQQKSSQAPKLLFHYYDKDFNNEADTPDNFQSRRPNTSFCFLDIRSPGLGDTAMYLCATSIKRGGAGGINEQFFGPGTRLTVL.

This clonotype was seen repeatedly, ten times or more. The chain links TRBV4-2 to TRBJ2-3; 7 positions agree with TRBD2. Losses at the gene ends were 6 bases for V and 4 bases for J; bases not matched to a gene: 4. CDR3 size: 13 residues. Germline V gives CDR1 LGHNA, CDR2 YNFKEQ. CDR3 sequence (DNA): TGTGCCAGCAGTGAAAGCGGGGCAGATACGCAGTATTTT. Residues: CASSESGADTQYF.

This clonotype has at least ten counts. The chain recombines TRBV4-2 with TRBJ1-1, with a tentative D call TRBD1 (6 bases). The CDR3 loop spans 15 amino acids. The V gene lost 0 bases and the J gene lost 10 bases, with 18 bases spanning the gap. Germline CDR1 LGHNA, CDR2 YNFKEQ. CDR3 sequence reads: CASSQDIRGQGIAFF. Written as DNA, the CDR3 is TGTGCCAGCAGCCAAGATATTCGGGGGCAGGGGATAGCTTTCTTT.

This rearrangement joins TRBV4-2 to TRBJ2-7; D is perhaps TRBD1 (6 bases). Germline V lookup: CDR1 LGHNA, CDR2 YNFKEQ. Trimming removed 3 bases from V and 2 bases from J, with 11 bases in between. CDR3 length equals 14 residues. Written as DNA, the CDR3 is TGTGCCAGCAGCCATCCCGACAGGACCTACGAGCAGTACTTC. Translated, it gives CASSHPDRTYEQYF.

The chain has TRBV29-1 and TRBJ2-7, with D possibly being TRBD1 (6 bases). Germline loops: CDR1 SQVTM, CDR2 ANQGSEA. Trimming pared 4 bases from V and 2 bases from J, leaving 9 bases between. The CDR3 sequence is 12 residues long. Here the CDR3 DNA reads TGCAGCGTTGTAACAGGGACCTACGAGCAGTACTTC. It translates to CSVVTGTYEQYF.

The CDR3 sequence is CASSYETSAPYEQYF. CDR3 DNA sequence: TGTGCCAGCAGTTACGAGACTAGCGCTCCCTACGAGCAGTACTTC. The rearrangement uses TRBV6-2 or TRBV6-3 and TRBJ2-7; the match to TRBD2 covers 8 bases. V trimming: 2 bases; J trimming: 2 bases; junction bases outside the gene matches: 5. CDR1 and CDR2 from the germline V gene are MNHEY and SVGEGT. There are 15 residues in the CDR3.